This T cell receptor (beta chain) was sequenced in a study of regulatory T cells in long-lasting Graves disease. This clonotype was detected many times. What it binds is not known. Time point of the sample: newly diagnosed GD, antithyroid drugs for less than 3 months. The TCR library was prepared using RNA isolated from PBMCs. Libraries of TCR beta came from iRepertoire HTBI primers plus Arm-PCR of CDR3 regions. Original methodology: Segment identification across samples yielded 62 TRBV and 12 to 15 TRBJ segments. TCRdb reprocessed the multiplex PCR reads via MiXCR and lists one record per CDR3 protein. TCRdb's processing, not the study's, gives the V and J calls here. The repertoire consists of hundreds of thousands of distinct CDR3 sequences, with around 12% occurring once and the leading ten covering around 10%. Overall study findings and caveats: Persistent Graves' patients had lower TCR diversity than newly diagnosed ones.

The CDR3 runs to 15 residues. Trimming stripped 1 base from V and 6 bases from J, with 15 bases between. CDR1 and CDR2 from the germline V gene are LGHNA and YNFKEQ. The same sample was also used in a study of T cells in Graves' hyperthyroidism and ophthalmopathy. This second study says: Ophthalmopathy, as predicted by the model, came a median roughly 6.8 months after the prediction.

The receptor was isolated from a woman aged 25-40 years with Graves disease. Material: peripheral blood mononuclear cells (PBMCs), obtained at new diagnosis, from a patient treated with antithyroid drugs. The V and J genes are TRBV4-2 and TRBJ1-2; D perhaps matches TRBD1 (6 bases). For the CDR3, the DNA is TGTGCCAGCAGCCAAGCCACGAACAGGGTTCATGGCTACACCTTC. Its protein is CASSQATNRVHGYTF.